This TCR beta chain was recorded in a study of OX40 agonist ivuxolimab in advanced cancers. The CDR3 is 13 amino acids. Germline V gene sequence: CDR1 SGHRS, CDR2 YFSETQ. Trimming stripped 2 bases from V and 0 bases from J, with 6 bases between. General study findings and limits: Certain nonresponding patients likewise had low normalized T-cell clonal expansion. Both CD4+ and CD8+ T cell populations in blood had undergone clonal expansion by week 6 at 0.1 to 3.0 mg/kg. Expansion of clones was among the lowest in partial responders at 0.1-3.0 mg/kg.

This clone was detected once. The antigen is undetermined. This sample includes further DNA sequences coding for the same CDR3. Produced via immunoSEQ multiplex PCR; TCRdb's table is partial and in-frame only. The repertoire consists of tens of thousands of clones, with approximately 92% occurring once and the leading ten covering roughly an eighth. The V and J genes are TRBV5-1 and TRBJ2-7, with a possible D match to TRBD2 (5 bases). Source: CD4+ or CD8+ T cells sorted from blood, taken in a trial of the OX40 agonist ivuxolimab. The TCR sequence derives from an adult with an advanced solid tumor such as melanoma, head and neck, liver or kidney cancer. The CDR3 region is CASSFGVSYEQYF. The CDR3 coding sequence is TGCGCCAGCAGCTTCGGGGTCTCCTACGAGCAGTACTTC.